These 3 T cell receptor beta chains came from one sample sequenced in a study of identical twins. TCRdb re-called the 5' RACE reads with MiXCR, one entry per CDR3 protein. The sample carries around 1.7 million distinct CDR3 sequences, roughly 35% recorded once. The specimen sequenced was cord blood. These receptors originate from a newborn girl in good health.

A note on this clonotype: One junction end does not reproduce the germline sequence, and a read error may be involved. The chain has TRBV10-3 and TRBJ2-3; D is possibly TRBD1 or TRBD2 (6 bases each). Germline V gene data show CDR1 as ENHRY and CDR2 as SYGVKD. The CDR3 extends over 16 amino acids. The CDR3 reads CATTEIGGLSTDTPYF. Here the CDR3 DNA reads TGTGCCACGACCGAAATCGGGGGCCTCAGCACAGATACGCCGTATTTT.

This clonotype appeared many times. The rearrangement links TRBV29-1 to TRBJ2-7, with D perhaps matching TRBD2 (6 bases). The germline V and J ends were trimmed by 6 bases and 3 bases, with 18 bases remaining between them. CDR3 size: 14 residues. CDR1 is SQVTM, CDR2 ANQGSEA, per germline. The CDR3 DNA is TGCAGCGTCTACTCCCGGGAGAGAGGCTACGAGCAGTACTTC. Protein product: CSVYSRERGYEQYF.

This clonotype was detected a few times. The rearrangement links TRBV29-1 to TRBJ2-7, with 7 bases fitting TRBD1. Germline values: CDR1 SQVTM, CDR2 ANQGSEA. The CDR3 contains 11 residues. J was trimmed by 7 bases and V by 4 bases; bases with no gene match: 4. The CDR3: CSVGQGWEQYF. The CDR3 nucleotides are TGCAGCGTTGGACAGGGATGGGAGCAGTACTTC.